This T cell receptor (beta chain) was sequenced for a study of vaccination effects on CD4 cells after COVID-19 (dated by TCRdb to between 2021 and 2022). Looking at the study overall: Two doses of either the BNT162b2 or the mRNA-1273 mRNA SARS-CoV-2 vaccine were administered to participants. SARS-CoV-2 spike-specific CD4+ TCR repertoires from before and after mRNA vaccination were compared in COVID-19 convalescent patients and in infection-naive vaccine recipients. A total of some eleven COVID-19 convalescent patients and a few SARS-CoV-2-naive healthy vaccine recipients were included in the full study. The Oncomine TCR Beta short-read assay on an Illumina iSeq 100 was used to sequence cultures from other donors in the study.

The library relied on the immunoSEQ multiplex PCR assay. DNA from the CD4+ T cells that had been cultured and isolated underwent TCR beta CDR3 sequencing. As for the original processing: The analysis removed non-productive TCR sequences, trimmed reads to the CDR3 region, and retained only CDR3s that were 7 or more amino acids long. The MANAFEST web app was used to identify antigen-specific clonotypes by comparing expansion in peptide wells with expansion in reference cultures. Positive clones required FDR<0.05 expansion versus reference and all other wells, odds ratio above 5, and frequency above 0.1% in two replicate wells. Clonotypes significantly expanded in SARS-CoV-2 spike wells and in at least one common cold coronavirus spike condition were defined as cross-reactive. CDR3 similarity was assessed by Levenshtein distance with the stringdist R package, and unrooted trees were built with ape in R 3.6.1. As stored in TCRdb, this immuneACCESS dataset retains in-frame rearrangements with V and J assigned. A fraction of the clones does not appear; measured against another copy, unresolved V genes explain less than half of the discrepancy, and the remainder lacks a known reason. The V and J calls and clone size were taken over from that table, and D and trimming were inferred from the DNA. This sample gives roughly 52,000 clones in total; roughly 70% of them show up just once. Of the sample, about 18% is held by the ten largest clones.

In the ViraFEST assay, PBMC were stimulated with viral peptide pools, and antigen-specific CD4+ T cell clonotypes were then identified by expansion using TCR sequencing. After around 10 days of culture, CD4+ T cells were isolated with the EasySep CD4+ T cell isolation kit. None of the healthy vaccine recipients had a prior SARS-CoV-2 infection, which was confirmed by nucleocapsid antibody tests that came back negative both before and after vaccination. About 1.8 million PBMC per well were cultured with 9 to 10 ug/ml peptides in IMDM containing about 5% human AB serum, about 10 IU/ml IL-2 and gentamicin. On days 3 and 7, half of the culture medium was replaced with fresh IL-2-containing medium. Each peptide stimulation condition was cultured in triplicate wells unless otherwise noted. PBMC were separated from whole blood using Ficoll-Paque Plus gradient centrifugation and were then either cryopreserved at -140C or used fresh. Overlapping peptide pools spanned the spike proteins of SARS-CoV-2 and the common cold coronaviruses HCoV-NL63, HCoV-OC43 and HCoV-229E. The QIAamp micro DNA kit was used to extract genomic DNA from the cultured CD4+ T cells.

The CDR3 holds 16 amino acids from the cysteine to the phenylalanine. The kept DNA is CDR3 alone, 48 bases in frame from the first base. As encoded in the germline V gene (reference sequence), CDR1 is MNHEY while CDR2 is SMNVEV. Trimming removed 1 base from V and 7 bases from J, leaving 17 bases between the germline ends. Comment on this clone: Its target antigen remains unknown. Base qualities are not provided; no much larger clone lies one nucleotide away.

The study at large found these results: Only a small number of convalescent patients were included, and no early post-infection timepoints were available, which limited the study. Marked clonal contraction was observed in both infection-induced and vaccine-induced clones at late post-vaccination timepoints, consistent with waning T cell responses. Among healthy vaccine recipients, nearly all vaccine-induced clones were SARS-CoV-2 mono-reactive, and only 1 of 255 was cross-reactive with common cold coronaviruses.

The sequenced sample was CD4+ T cells from PBMCs cultured with SARS-CoV-2 spike peptides, obtained before COVID-19 vaccination. Interpreted using the paper, the cell subset or site label stands for: SARS-CoV-2 spike overlapping peptide pool stimulation. The origin of this receptor is a human donor who received a COVID-19 vaccine. The rearrangement joined TRBV27 to TRBJ1-5; the D gene assignment is ambiguous. The CDR3 protein is CASSLFPSSLGQPQHF. The nucleotide sequence is TGTGCCAGCAGTTTATTCCCCTCCTCGCTTGGACAGCCCCAGCATTTT.